The 24 T cell receptor beta chains in this list originate from one sample, sequenced in a study of T cells in localized non-small cell lung cancer (TCRdb year 2020). Libraries were made using the immunoSEQ multiplex PCR assay. TCRdb holds this immuneACCESS table with in-frame rearrangements only. Some clones are missing; in checked studies, unresolved V genes explain under half, and the rest has no known cause. The sample data list about 1,400 clones, and approximately 22% of these were observed just once. The biggest ten clones account for roughly 15% of the sample. The sequenced sample was normal lung tissue next to the tumor, obtained before any cancer treatment. The source is a female donor aged 60 or older with stage I squamous cell lung carcinoma.

The chain couples TRBV5-1 to TRBJ1-4; 8 positions match TRBD1. Germline V CDR1 and CDR2: SGHRS, YFSETQ. Germline trimming cut 4 bases from V and 8 bases from J; bases unmatched to any gene: 13. This CDR3 spans 16 amino acids. The CDR3 reads CASSAGQAYSGEKLFF. The CDR3 region has the DNA TGCGCCAGCAGCGCGGGACAGGCCTATTCGGGCGAAAAACTGTTTTTT.

This clone was detected a few times. In DNA, the CDR3 is TGTGCCAGCAGGCGCACAGGGGGCCCTAATGAAAAACTGTTTTTT. Protein sequence: CASRRTGGPNEKLFF. This sequence joins TRBV6-8 and TRBJ1-4; 9 bases align to TRBD1. V shed 6 bases and J 3 bases; nucleotides not matched to a gene: 5. The CDR3 runs 15 residues. In germline, CDR1 is MNHGY, CDR2 SAAAGT.

This chain connects TRBV11-3 to TRBJ1-1, with 8 bases aligning to TRBD1. The CDR3 sequence is 15 residues long. V dropped 4 bases and J dropped 3; count of bases not matched to a gene: 7. The germline gives CDR1 SGHNT, CDR2 YENEEA. The CDR3 coding sequence is TGTGCCAGCAGCTCTGACAGGGGAACGGACACTGAAGCTTTCTTT. Protein product: CASSSDRGTDTEAFF.

This chain uses TRBV14 with TRBJ1-2, with unresolved D. The V gene lost 4 bases and the J gene lost 6 bases, with 18 bases spanning the gap. Germline CDR1 SGHDN, CDR2 FVKESK. The CDR3 consists of 15 residues. The CDR3 DNA follows: TGTGCCAGCAGCCCCCTTAGTCATGCAGGCGATGGCTACACCTTC. This codes for CASSPLSHAGDGYTF.

The chain carries TRBV19 and TRBJ1-5; D is undetermined. This CDR3 region has 14 residues. Trimming shortened V by 2 bases and J by 0 bases, and 5 bases separated the two germline ends. Germline CDR1 is LNHDA and CDR2 is SQIVND (reference sequence). The CDR3 loop reads CASSISYSNQPQHF. The CDR3 DNA sequence: TGTGCCAGTAGTATAAGCTATAGCAATCAGCCCCAGCATTTT.

This clone was seen a handful of times. The V call is TRBV15, the J call TRBJ2-3; the match to TRBD2 covers 8 bases. This CDR3 region has 17 residues. Trimming removed 0 bases from V and 3 bases from J; junction bases left unmatched: 8. Germline lookup yields CDR1 LNHNV and CDR2 YYDKDF (reference sequence). CDR3 residues: CATSRDLASGSTDTQYF. DNA of the CDR3: TGTGCCACCAGCAGAGATCTGGCTAGCGGGTCGACAGATACGCAGTATTTT.

The chain employs TRBV6-8 and TRBJ1-4; 7 bases line up with TRBD1. In germline, CDR1 is MNHGY, CDR2 SAAAGT. V gave up 0 bases and J gave up 7 bases; unmatched junction bases: 5. The CDR3 loop spans 15 amino acids. The CDR3 here is CASSYSGSGGEKLFF. The CDR3 nucleotides are TGTGCCAGCAGTTACTCCGGGTCAGGGGGTGAAAAACTGTTTTTT.

This clone is categorized as medium-sized. The rearrangement joins TRBV11-3 to TRBJ1-1; a weak D match, TRBD1 (6 bases). Trimming shortened V by 3 bases and J by 3 bases, and 11 bases separated the two germline ends. The germline V gene has CDR1 SGHNT and CDR2 YENEEA. The CDR3 runs 14 residues. The DNA of the CDR3 is TGTGCCAGCAGCTTGGACAGATCTTACACTGAAGCTTTCTTT. Translation: CASSLDRSYTEAFF.

By share of the sample, this clone is medium-sized (0.01 to 0.1%). The genes are TRBV11-3 and TRBJ2-3; D gene unclear. The CDR3 totals 16 residues. Per the germline V gene, CDR1 is SGHNT and CDR2 is YENEEA. V gave up 0 bases and J gave up 3 bases, with 13 bases separating them. CDR3: CASSLEGPHGTDTQYF. The CDR3 region has the DNA TGTGCCAGCAGCTTAGAAGGGCCGCACGGTACAGATACGCAGTATTTT.

This clone has only a few counts. V is TRBV29-1 and J is TRBJ2-5; weak D call: TRBD2 (5 bases). Germline V gives CDR1 SQVTM, CDR2 ANQGSEA. With 7 bases removed from V and 4 bases from J, the gap between germline ends came to 13 bases. The length of the CDR3 is 12 residues. CDR3 amino acids: CSGGVRGETQYF. The CDR3 coding sequence is TGCAGCGGGGGTGTTCGGGGAGAGACCCAGTACTTC.

This clone was seen a few times. This chain links TRBV9 with TRBJ2-3; D tentatively reads TRBD1 or TRBD2 (5 bases each). V dropped 3 bases and J dropped 1 base, with 12 bases sitting between them. Germline V gene sequence: CDR1 SGDLS, CDR2 YYNGEE. CDR3 length equals 15 residues. In DNA, the CDR3 is TGTGCCAGCAGCGCCACTCAGGGAGGCACAGATACGCAGTATTTT. This sequence encodes CASSATQGGTDTQYF.

This clone was observed a few times. The chain is built from TRBV11-3 and TRBJ1-2; 8 nucleotides match TRBD1. CDR3 size: 16 residues. V lost 3 bases to trimming and J lost 6 bases; unmatched junction nucleotides: 12. CDR1 is SGHNT and CDR2 is YENEEA in the germline V gene. CDR3 sequence (DNA): TGTGCCAGCAGCTTCGGTCAGGGGGCGTCCAGGGATGGCTACACCTTC. This gives the protein CASSFGQGASRDGYTF. The full variable domain, its missing parts supplied by reference TRBV11-3 and TRBJ1-2, is EAGVVQSPRYKIIEKKQPVAFWCNPISGHNTLYWYLQNLGQGPELLIRYENEEAVDDSQLPKDRFSAERLKGVDSTLKIQPAELGDSAVYLCASSFGQGASRDGYTFGSGTRLTVV.

This clone was counted only a few times. The gene calls are TRBV30 and TRBJ1-2, with D possibly being TRBD1 (5 bases). The V and J ends lost 4 bases and 7 bases respectively, with 16 bases between them. The CDR3 runs 13 residues. Germline V gene data show CDR1 as GTSNPN and CDR2 as SVGIG (reference sequence). CDR3 DNA: TGTGCCTGGACGTGGACGGTGGGGGGTGGCTACACCTTC. Its translation is CAWTWTVGGGYTF.

The chain couples TRBV6-8 to TRBJ1-5; possible D gene TRBD1, 6 bases. CDR3 size: 13 residues. CDR1 MNHGY and CDR2 SAAAGT come from the germline V gene. The V gene lost 7 bases and the J gene lost 6 bases, with 13 bases spanning the gap. The CDR3 nucleotides read TGTGCCAGCAACCACAGGGAGGGTCAGCCCCAGCATTTT. Protein sequence: CASNHREGQPQHF.

This clone was observed a few times. The rearrangement joins TRBV1 to TRBJ2-1. TRBV1 is classified as a pseudogene. The CDR3 spans 16 residues. CDR3 amino acids: CASSQDGSPWGNEQFF. As DNA, the CDR3 is TGCGCCAGCAGCCAAGATGGGTCCCCGTGGGGCAATGAGCAGTTCTTC.

This clone was counted a few times. This chain joins TRBV5-1 and TRBJ2-1, with D possibly called TRBD1 or TRBD2 (6 bases each). CDR3 size: 17 residues. The V gene's germline CDR1 is SGHRS and CDR2 YFSETQ. The V gene lost 0 bases and the J gene lost 2 bases, with 15 bases spanning the gap. The chain's CDR3 is CASSLAVGGTAYNEQFF. The CDR3 DNA reads TGCGCCAGCAGCTTGGCTGTCGGGGGCACGGCCTACAATGAGCAGTTCTTC.

This clone was counted a few times. The rearrangement uses TRBV11-3 and TRBJ1-2; 7 nucleotides match TRBD1. The CDR3 length is 14 residues. The germline CDR1 and CDR2 sequences are SGHNT and YENEEA. J gave up 6 bases and V 5 bases, and 9 bases lay outside the gene matches. The CDR3: CASSLRQGGDGYTF. The CDR3 nucleotides are TGTGCCAGCAGCCTAAGACAGGGTGGGGATGGCTACACCTTC.

This clone turned up a few times. The CDR3 reads CASTSGGWTIYF. CDR3 nucleotides: TGTGCCAGCACCTCGGGGGGTTGGACCATATATTTT. The chain has TRBV12-5 and TRBJ1-3; D may be TRBD1 (5 bases). The CDR3 runs 12 residues. In germline, CDR1 is LGHNT, CDR2 FRNRAP.

The gene calls are TRBV6-8 and TRBJ2-1, with 7 bases matching TRBD2. Germline loops: CDR1 MNHGY, CDR2 SAAAGT. V shed 6 bases, J shed 7 bases, and the junction held 15 bases outside the gene matches. This CDR3 comprises 16 residues. The CDR3 loop reads CASSRIGGGSGNEQFF. CDR3 DNA: TGTGCCAGCAGCCGGATAGGCGGCGGGAGCGGAAATGAGCAGTTCTTC.

The V and J genes are TRBV2 and TRBJ2-3; the D is unclear. This CDR3 comprises 13 residues. CDR1 and CDR2 (germline): SNHLY, FYNNEI. The V gene lost 6 bases and the J gene lost 4 bases, with 11 bases spanning the gap. The CDR3 nucleotides are TGTGCCAGCAGCCTTTGGATGTCAGATACGCAGTATTTT. Translation: CASSLWMSDTQYF.

The sample holds a few counts of this clone. The rearrangement joins TRBV23-1 to TRBJ2-1; no reliable D call. TRBV23-1 is an ORF; its function is uncertain. This CDR3 has 13 residues. V lost 6 bases and J 5 bases, leaving 11 bases between the germline ends. The CDR3 DNA sequence: TGCGCCAGCAGCTTGGCGAGAAACAATGAGCAGTTCTTC. It is translated as CASSLARNNEQFF.

The gene calls are TRBV6-8 and TRBJ1-3, with TRBD1 matching over 9 bases. This CDR3 comprises 17 residues. V shed 1 base and J 1 base; nucleotides not matched to a gene: 5. Germline V gene sequence: CDR1 MNHGY, CDR2 SAAAGT. CDR3 amino acids: CASSYWDRETSGNTIYF. The CDR3 coding sequence is TGTGCCAGCAGTTACTGGGACAGGGAAACGTCTGGAAACACCATATATTTT.

This clone came up a few times. This chain uses TRBV10-3 with TRBJ1-1; unclear D gene. The V gene's germline CDR1 is ENHRY and CDR2 SYGVKD. This CDR3 region has 14 residues. Trimming removed 0 bases at V and 2 bases at J, with 7 bases between. The CDR3: CAISESKGNTEAFF. In nucleotides, the CDR3 is TGTGCCATCAGTGAGTCCAAGGGCAACACTGAAGCTTTCTTT.

This clone qualifies as large. The chain couples TRBV11-3 to TRBJ2-3; maybe TRBD2 (6 bases). Looked up from germline, CDR1 is SGHNT and CDR2 is YENEEA. This CDR3 spans 16 amino acids. Trimming cost V 1 base and J 9 bases, with 20 bases left between them. CDR3 sequence: CASSLVGGTGGVTQYF. The CDR3 bases are TGTGCCAGCAGCTTAGTTGGAGGGACCGGGGGAGTCACGCAGTATTTT.